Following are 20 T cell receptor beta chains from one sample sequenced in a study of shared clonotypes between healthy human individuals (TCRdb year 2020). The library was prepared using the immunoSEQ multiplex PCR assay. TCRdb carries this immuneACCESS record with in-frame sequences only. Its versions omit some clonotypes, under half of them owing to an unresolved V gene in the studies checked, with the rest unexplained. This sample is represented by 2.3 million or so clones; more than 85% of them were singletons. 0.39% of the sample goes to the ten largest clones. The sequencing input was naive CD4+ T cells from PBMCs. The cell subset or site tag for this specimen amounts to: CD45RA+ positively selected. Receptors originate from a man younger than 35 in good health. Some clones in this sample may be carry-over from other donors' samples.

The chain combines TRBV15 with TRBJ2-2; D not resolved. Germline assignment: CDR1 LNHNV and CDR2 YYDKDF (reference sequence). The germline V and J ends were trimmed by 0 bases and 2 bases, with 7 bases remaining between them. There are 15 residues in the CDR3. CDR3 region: CATSRDRLNTGELFF. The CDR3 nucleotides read TGTGCCACCAGCAGAGATAGACTCAACACCGGGGAGCTGTTTTTT.

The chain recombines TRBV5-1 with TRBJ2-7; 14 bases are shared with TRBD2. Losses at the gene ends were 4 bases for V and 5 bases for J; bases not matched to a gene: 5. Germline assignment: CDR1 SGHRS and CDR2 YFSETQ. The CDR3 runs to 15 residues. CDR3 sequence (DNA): TGCGCCAGCAGCCCGGGACTAGCGGGAGTCAACGAGCAGTACTTC. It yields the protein CASSPGLAGVNEQYF.

The CDR3 DNA reads TGTGCCAGCAGCTTAGGAGGGGGCCGGGAGACCCAGTACTTC. Translating it yields CASSLGGGRETQYF. The chain couples TRBV7-2 to TRBJ2-5, with 7 bases fitting TRBD1. Germline V CDR1 and CDR2: SGHTA, FQGNSA. Trimming took 1 base from V and 5 from J; bases not matched to a gene: 4. The CDR3 runs 14 residues.

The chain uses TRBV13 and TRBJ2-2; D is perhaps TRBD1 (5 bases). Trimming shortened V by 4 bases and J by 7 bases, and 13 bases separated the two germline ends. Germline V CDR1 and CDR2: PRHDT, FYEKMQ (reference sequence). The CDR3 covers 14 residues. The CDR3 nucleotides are TGTGCCAGCAGCTCCGATCAGGGAATCGGGGAGCTGTTTTTT. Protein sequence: CASSSDQGIGELFF.

This CDR3 reads CASSFSGSRTGDTEAFF. In DNA, the CDR3 is TGCGCCAGCAGCTTTTCTGGGAGTCGGACAGGGGACACTGAAGCTTTCTTT. The V and J genes are TRBV5-1 and TRBJ1-1, with 9 nucleotides matching TRBD1. CDR3 size: 17 residues. After removal of 2 bases from V and 3 bases from J, the junction contained 11 bases not matched to a gene. CDR1 is SGHRS and CDR2 is YFSETQ in the germline V gene.

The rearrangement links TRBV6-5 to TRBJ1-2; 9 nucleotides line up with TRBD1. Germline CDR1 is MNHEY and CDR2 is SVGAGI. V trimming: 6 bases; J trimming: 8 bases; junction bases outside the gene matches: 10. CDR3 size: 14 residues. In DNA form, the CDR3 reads TGTGCCAGCAGGCCTACAGGGGGCGCATTGGGCTACACCTTC. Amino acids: CASRPTGGALGYTF.

The CDR3 DNA is TGTGCCAGCAGCTTAGACATGGGGGGCCGAGGCGATGAGCAGTTCTTC. Its protein is CASSLDMGGRGDEQFF. The chain employs TRBV7-2 and TRBJ2-1, with D perhaps given as TRBD1 or TRBD2 (6 bases each). The CDR3 totals 16 residues. V lost 1 base and J lost 8, with 18 bases in between. The germline V gene encodes CDR1 SGHTA and CDR2 FQGNSA.

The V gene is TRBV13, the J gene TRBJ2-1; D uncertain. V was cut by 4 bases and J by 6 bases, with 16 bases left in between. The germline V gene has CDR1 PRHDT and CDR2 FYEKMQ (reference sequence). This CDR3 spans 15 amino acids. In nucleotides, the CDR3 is TGTGCCAGCAGCTGGATCGTGTGGGCGACCAATGAGCAGTTCTTC. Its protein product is CASSWIVWATNEQFF.

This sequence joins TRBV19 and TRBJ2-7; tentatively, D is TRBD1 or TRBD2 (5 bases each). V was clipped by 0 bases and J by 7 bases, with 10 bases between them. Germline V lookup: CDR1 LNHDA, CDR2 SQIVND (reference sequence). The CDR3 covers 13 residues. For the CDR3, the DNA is TGTGCCAGTAGTATAGATCACGGGACGGAGCAGTACTTC. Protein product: CASSIDHGTEQYF. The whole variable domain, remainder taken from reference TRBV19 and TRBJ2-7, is DGGITQSPKYLFRKEGQNVTLSCEQNLNHDAMYWYRQDPGQGLRLIYYSQIVNDFQKGDIAEGYSVSREKKESFPLTVTSAQKNPTAFYLCASSIDHGTEQYFGPGTRLTVT.

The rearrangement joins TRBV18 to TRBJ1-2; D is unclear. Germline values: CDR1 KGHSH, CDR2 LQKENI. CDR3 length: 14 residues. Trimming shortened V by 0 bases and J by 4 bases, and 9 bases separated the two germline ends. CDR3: CASSPPFRAYGYTF. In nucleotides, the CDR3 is TGTGCCAGCTCACCACCGTTCCGGGCCTATGGCTACACCTTC.

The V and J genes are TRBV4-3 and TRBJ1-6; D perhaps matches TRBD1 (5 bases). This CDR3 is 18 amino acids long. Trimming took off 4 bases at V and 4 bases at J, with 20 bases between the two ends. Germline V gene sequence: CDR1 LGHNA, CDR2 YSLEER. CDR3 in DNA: TGCGCCAGCAGCCCCCGGGGACGGACGGACGAGTATAATTCACCCCTCCACTTT. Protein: CASSPRGRTDEYNSPLHF.

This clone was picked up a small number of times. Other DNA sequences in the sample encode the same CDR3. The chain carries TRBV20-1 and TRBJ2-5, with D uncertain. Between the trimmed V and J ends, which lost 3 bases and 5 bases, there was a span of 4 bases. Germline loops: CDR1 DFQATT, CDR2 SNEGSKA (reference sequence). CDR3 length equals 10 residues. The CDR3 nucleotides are TGCAGTGCTAGTCAGGAGACCCAGTACTTC. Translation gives CSASQETQYF.

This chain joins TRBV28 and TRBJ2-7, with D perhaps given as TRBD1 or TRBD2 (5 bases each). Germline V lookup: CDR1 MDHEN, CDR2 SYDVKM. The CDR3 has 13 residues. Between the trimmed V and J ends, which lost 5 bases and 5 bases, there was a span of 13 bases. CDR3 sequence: CASSGGGADEQYF. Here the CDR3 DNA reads TGTGCCAGCAGTGGGGGTGGGGCAGACGAGCAGTACTTC.

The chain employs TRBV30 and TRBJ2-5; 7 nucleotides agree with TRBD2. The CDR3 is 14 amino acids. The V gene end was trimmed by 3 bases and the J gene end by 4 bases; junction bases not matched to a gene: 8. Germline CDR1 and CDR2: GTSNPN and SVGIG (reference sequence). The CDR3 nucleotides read TGTGCCTGGAGGGGCGGGAGAAGAGGAGAGACCCAGTACTTC. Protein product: CAWRGGRRGETQYF.

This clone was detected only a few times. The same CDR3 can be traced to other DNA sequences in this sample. The CDR3: CASSRDSNQPQHF. In DNA form, the CDR3 reads TGTGCCAGCAGCAGGGACAGCAATCAGCCCCAGCATTTT. The gene calls are TRBV6-5 and TRBJ1-5; D may be TRBD1 (5 bases). Per germline, CDR1 MNHEY and CDR2 SVGAGI. Trimming removed 6 bases at V and 1 base at J, with 7 bases between. The CDR3 runs 13 residues.

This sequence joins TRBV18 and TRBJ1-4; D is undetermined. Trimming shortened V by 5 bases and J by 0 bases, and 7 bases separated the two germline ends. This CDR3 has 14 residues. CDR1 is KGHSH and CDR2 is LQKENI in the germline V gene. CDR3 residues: CASSFTATNEKLFF. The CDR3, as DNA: TGTGCCAGCTCATTCACAGCAACTAATGAAAAACTGTTTTTT.

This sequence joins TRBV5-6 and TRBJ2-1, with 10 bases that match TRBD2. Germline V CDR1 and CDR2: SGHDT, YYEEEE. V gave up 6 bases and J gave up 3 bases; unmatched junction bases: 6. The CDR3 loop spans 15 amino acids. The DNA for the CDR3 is TGTGCCAGCAATCTCCTAGCGGGAGTCTACAATGAGCAGTTCTTC. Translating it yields CASNLLAGVYNEQFF.

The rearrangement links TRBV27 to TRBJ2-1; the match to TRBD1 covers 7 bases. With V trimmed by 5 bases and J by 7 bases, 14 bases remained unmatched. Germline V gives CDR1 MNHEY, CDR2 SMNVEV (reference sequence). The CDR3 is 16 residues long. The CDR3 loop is CASSTRTTGMGNEQFF. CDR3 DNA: TGTGCCAGCAGTACCCGAACGACAGGGATGGGTAATGAGCAGTTCTTC.

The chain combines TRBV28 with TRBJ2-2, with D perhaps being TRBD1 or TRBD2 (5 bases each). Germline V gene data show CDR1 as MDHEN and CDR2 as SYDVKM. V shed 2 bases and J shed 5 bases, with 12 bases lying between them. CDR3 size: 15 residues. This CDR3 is CASSLRLAGTGELFF. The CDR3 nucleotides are TGTGCCAGCAGTTTAAGGCTAGCAGGGACCGGGGAGCTGTTTTTT.

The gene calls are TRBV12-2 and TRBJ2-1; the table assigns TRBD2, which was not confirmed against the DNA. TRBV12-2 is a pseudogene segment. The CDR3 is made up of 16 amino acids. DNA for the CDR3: TGTGCAAGTCGCGATACTAGCGCGAAGGGGGAAGATGAGCAGTTCTTC. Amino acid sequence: CASRDTSAKGEDEQFF.